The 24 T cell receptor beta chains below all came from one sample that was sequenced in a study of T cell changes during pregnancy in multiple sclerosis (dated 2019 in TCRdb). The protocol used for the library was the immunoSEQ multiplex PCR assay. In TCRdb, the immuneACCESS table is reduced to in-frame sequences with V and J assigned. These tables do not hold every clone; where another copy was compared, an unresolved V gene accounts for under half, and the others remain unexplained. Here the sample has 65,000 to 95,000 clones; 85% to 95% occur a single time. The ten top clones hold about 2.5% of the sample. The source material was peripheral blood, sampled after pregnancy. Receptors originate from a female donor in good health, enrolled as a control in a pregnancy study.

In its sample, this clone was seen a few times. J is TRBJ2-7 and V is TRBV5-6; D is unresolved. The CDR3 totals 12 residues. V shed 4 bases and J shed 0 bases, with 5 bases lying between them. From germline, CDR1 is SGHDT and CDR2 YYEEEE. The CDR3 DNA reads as TGTGCCAGCAGCCTGAGCTCCTACGAGCAGTACTTC. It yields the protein CASSLSSYEQYF.

The CDR3 DNA follows: TGTGCCAGCAGTAGGGTAGCGGGCAACCAAGAGACCCAGTACTTC. Residues: CASSRVAGNQETQYF. J is TRBJ2-5 and V is TRBV25-1; 7 bases map to TRBD2. The CDR3 covers 15 residues. With V trimmed by 5 bases and J by 0 bases, 6 bases remained unmatched. Germline V gives CDR1 MGHDK, CDR2 SYGVNS.

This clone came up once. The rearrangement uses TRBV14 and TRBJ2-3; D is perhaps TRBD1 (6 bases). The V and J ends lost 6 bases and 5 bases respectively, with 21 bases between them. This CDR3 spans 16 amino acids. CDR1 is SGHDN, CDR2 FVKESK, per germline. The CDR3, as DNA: TGTGCCAGCAGTCGACAGGACTTTTATTTTCGAGATACGCAGTATTTT. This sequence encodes CASSRQDFYFRDTQYF.

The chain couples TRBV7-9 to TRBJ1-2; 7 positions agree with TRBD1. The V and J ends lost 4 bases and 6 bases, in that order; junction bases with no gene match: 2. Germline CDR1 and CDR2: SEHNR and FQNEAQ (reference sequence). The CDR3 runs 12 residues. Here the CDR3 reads CASSSTGDGYTF. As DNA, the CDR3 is TGTGCCAGCAGCTCAACAGGGGATGGCTACACCTTC. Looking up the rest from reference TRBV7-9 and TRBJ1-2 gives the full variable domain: DTGVSQNPRHKITKRGQNVTFRCDPISEHNRLYWYRQTLGQGPEFLTYFQNEAQLEKSRLLSDRFSAERPKGSFSTLEIQRTEQGDSAMYLCASSSTGDGYTFGSGTRLTVV.

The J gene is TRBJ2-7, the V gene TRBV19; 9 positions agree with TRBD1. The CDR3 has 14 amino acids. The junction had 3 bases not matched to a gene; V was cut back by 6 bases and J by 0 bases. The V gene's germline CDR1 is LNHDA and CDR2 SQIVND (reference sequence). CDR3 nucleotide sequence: TGTGCCAGTAGCTCACAGGGGGCCTCCTACGAGCAGTACTTC. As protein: CASSSQGASYEQYF. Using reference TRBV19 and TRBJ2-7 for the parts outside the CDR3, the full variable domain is DGGITQSPKYLFRKEGQNVTLSCEQNLNHDAMYWYRQDPGQGLRLIYYSQIVNDFQKGDIAEGYSVSREKKESFPLTVTSAQKNPTAFYLCASSSQGASYEQYFGPGTRLTVT.

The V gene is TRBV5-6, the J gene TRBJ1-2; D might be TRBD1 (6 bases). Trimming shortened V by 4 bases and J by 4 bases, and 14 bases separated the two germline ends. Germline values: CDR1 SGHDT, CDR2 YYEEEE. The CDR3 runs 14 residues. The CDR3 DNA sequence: TGTGCCAGCAGCCCCGTACAGGGATCCTATGGCTACACCTTC. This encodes CASSPVQGSYGYTF. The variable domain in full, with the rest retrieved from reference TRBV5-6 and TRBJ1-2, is DAGVTQSPTHLIKTRGQQVTLRCSPKSGHDTVSWYQQALGQGPQFIFQYYEEEERQRGNFPDRFSGHQFPNYSSELNVNALLLGDSALYLCASSPVQGSYGYTFGSGTRLTVV.

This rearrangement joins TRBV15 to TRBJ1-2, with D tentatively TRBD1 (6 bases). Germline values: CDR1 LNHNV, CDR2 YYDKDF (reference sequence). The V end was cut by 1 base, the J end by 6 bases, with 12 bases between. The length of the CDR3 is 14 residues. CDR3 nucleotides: TGTGCCACCAGCAGAGCAGGGGTAACGGATGGCTACACCTTC. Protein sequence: CATSRAGVTDGYTF.

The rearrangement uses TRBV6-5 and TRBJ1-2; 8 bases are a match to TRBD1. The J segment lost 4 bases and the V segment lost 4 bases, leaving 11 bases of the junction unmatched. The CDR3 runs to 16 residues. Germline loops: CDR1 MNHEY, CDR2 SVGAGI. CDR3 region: CASSSTRRTGTYGYTF. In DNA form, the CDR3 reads TGTGCCAGCAGTTCAACCCGTAGGACAGGGACCTATGGCTACACCTTC.

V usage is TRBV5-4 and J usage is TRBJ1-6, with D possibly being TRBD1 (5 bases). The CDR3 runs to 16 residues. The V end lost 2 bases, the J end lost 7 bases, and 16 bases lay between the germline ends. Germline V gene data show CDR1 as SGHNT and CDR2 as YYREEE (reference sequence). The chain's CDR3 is CASSFGGGTDNSPLHF. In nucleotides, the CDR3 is TGTGCCAGCAGCTTCGGGGGGGGGACTGACAATTCACCCCTCCACTTT.

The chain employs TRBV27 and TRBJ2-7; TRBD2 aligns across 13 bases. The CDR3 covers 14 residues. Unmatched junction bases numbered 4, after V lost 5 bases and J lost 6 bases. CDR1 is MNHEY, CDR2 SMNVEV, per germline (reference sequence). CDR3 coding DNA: TGTGCCAGCAGTCCCCGGACTAGCGGGAGCGAGCAGTACTTC. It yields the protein CASSPRTSGSEQYF.

The CDR3 nucleotides are TGTGCCAGCAGCTTCCAGGGGGAAACTGAAGCTTTCTTT. Translating gives CASSFQGETEAFF. The V call is TRBV11-2, the J call TRBJ1-1, with TRBD1 matching over 7 bases. CDR3 size: 13 residues. Per germline, CDR1 SGHAT and CDR2 FQNNGV. Trimming took 3 bases from V and 5 from J; bases not matched to a gene: 3.

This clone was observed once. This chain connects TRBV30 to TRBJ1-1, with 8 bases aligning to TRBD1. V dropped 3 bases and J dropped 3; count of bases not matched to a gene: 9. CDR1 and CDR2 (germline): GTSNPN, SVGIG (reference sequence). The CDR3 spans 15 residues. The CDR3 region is CAWRPRQGPHTEAFF. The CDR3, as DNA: TGTGCCTGGAGGCCGAGACAGGGGCCACACACTGAAGCTTTCTTT.

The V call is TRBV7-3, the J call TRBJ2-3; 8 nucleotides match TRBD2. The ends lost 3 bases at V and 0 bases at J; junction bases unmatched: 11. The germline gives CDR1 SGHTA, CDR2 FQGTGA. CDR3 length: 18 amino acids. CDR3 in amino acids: CASSFWGPLAGSTDTQYF. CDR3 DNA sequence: TGTGCCAGCAGCTTTTGGGGCCCCTTAGCGGGAAGCACAGATACGCAGTATTTT.

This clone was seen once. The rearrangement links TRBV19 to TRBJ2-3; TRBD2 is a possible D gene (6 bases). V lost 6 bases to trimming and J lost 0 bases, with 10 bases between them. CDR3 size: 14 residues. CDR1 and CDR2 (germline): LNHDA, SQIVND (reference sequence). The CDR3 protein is CASSRGISTDTQYF. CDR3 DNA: TGTGCCAGTAGCCGCGGGATCAGCACAGATACGCAGTATTTT.

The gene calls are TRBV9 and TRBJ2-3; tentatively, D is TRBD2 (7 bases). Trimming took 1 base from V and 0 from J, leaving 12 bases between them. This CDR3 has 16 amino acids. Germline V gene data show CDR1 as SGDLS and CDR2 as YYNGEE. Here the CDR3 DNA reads TGTGCCAGCAGCGTATTCGGGGGGCTTAGCACAGATACGCAGTATTTT. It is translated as CASSVFGGLSTDTQYF.

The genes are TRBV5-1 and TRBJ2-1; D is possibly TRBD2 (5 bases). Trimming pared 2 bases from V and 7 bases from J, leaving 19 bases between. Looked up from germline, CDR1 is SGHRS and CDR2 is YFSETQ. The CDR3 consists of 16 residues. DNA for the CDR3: TGCGCCAGCAGCTTACCGAGGGATAGGTTTCTGAATGAGCAGTTCTTC. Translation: CASSLPRDRFLNEQFF.

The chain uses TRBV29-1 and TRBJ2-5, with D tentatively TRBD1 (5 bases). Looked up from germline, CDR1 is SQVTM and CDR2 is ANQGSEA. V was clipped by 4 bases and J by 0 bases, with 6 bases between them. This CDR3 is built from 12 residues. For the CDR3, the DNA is TGCAGCGTTGTCAGGGACCAAGAGACCCAGTACTTC. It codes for CSVVRDQETQYF.

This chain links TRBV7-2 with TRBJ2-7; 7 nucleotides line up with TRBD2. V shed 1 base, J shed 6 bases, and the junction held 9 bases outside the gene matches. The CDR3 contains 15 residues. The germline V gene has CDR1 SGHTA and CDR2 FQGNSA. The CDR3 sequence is CASSLVGGGRGEQYF. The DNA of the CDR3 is TGTGCCAGCAGCTTAGTTGGGGGAGGGAGAGGCGAGCAGTACTTC. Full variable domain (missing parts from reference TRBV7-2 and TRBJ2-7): GAGVSQSPSNKVTEKGKDVELRCDPISGHTALYWYRQSLGQGLEFLIYFQGNSAPDKSGLPSDRFSAERTGGSVSTLTIQRTQQEDSAVYLCASSLVGGGRGEQYFGPGTRLTVT.

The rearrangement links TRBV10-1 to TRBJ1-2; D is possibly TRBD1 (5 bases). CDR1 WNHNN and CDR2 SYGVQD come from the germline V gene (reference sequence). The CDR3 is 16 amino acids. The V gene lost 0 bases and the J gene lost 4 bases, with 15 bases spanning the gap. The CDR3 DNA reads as TGCGCCAGCAGTGAGTCCCCGGAGTGGGGCGTCTATGGCTACACCTTC. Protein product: CASSESPEWGVYGYTF.

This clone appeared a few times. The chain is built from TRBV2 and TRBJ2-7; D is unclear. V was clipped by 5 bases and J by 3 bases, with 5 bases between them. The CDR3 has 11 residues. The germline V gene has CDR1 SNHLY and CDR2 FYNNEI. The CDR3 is CASSLSYEQYF. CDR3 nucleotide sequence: TGTGCCAGCAGTCTAAGCTACGAGCAGTACTTC. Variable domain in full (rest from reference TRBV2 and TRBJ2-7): EPEVTQTPSHQVTQMGQEVILRCVPISNHLYFYWYRQILGQKVEFLVSFYNNEISEKSEIFDDQFSVERPDGSNFTLKIRSTKLEDSAMYFCASSLSYEQYFGPGTRLTVT.

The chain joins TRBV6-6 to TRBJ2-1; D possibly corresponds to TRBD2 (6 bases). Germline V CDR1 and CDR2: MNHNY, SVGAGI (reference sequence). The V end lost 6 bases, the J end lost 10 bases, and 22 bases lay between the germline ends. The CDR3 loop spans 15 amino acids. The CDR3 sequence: CASRDLRGQGTEQFF. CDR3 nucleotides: TGTGCCAGCAGGGATTTGCGGGGCCAAGGGACGGAGCAGTTCTTC.

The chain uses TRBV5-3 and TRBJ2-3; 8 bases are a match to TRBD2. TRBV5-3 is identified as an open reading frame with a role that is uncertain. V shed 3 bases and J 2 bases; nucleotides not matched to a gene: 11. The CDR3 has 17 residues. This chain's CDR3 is CARSCNAETSDTDTQYF. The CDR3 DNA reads TGTGCCAGAAGCTGCAACGCGGAGACTAGCGACACAGATACGCAGTATTTT.

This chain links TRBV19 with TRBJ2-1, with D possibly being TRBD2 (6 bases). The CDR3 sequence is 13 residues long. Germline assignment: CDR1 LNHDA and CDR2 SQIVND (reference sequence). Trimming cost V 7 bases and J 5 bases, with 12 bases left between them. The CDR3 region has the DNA TGTGCCAGTACCTGGGCGGGAAACAATGAGCAGTTCTTC. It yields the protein CASTWAGNNEQFF.

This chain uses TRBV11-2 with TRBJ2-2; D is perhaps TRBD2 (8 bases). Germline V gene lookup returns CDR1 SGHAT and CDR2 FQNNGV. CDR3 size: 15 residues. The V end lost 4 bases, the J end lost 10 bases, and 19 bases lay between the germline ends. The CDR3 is CASSSQGTSIEELFF. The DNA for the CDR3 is TGTGCCAGCAGCTCACAGGGGACTAGTATCGAGGAGCTGTTTTTT.